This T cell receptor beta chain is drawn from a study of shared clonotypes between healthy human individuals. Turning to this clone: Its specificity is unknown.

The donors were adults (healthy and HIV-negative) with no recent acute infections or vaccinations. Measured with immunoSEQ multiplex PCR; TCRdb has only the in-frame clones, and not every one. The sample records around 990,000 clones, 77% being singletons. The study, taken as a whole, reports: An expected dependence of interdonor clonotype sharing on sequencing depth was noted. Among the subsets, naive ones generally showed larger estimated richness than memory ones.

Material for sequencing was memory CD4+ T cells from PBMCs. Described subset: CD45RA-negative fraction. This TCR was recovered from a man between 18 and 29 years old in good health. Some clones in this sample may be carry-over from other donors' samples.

CDR3 region: CASSPGTSGNLEQYF. CDR3 bases: TGTGCCAGCAGCCCCGGGACTAGCGGGAATCTCGAGCAGTACTTC. The chain links TRBV7-2 to TRBJ2-7, with 13 bases identical to TRBD2. Per germline, CDR1 SGHTA and CDR2 FQGNSA. This CDR3 has 15 residues. V dropped 5 bases and J dropped 6; count of bases not matched to a gene: 7. Looking up the rest from reference TRBV7-2 and TRBJ2-7 gives the full variable domain: GAGVSQSPSNKVTEKGKDVELRCDPISGHTALYWYRQSLGQGLEFLIYFQGNSAPDKSGLPSDRFSAERTGGSVSTLTIQRTQQEDSAVYLCASSPGTSGNLEQYFGPGTRLTVT.